These T cell receptor beta chains were read from a single sample in a study of somatic mutations in cytotoxic T cells in rheumatoid arthritis. The data were produced by immunoSEQ multiplex PCR, yet TCRdb's version contains in-frame clones alone and is incomplete. The table shows 7,500 to 10,000 clones, with over 60% occurring only once. Sequencing was carried out using CD8+ T cells sorted from blood. The source is an adult with rheumatoid arthritis. Each CDR3 is given with its conserved first and last residue. A D gene is named only where the DNA matches it firmly. Size values are once, few and many counts, or a class for expanded clones, and some rows have none.

TRBJ1-5 - TRBV19 - TGTGCCAGTACCCTCGTACCGGCGGTTAGCAATCAGCCCCAGCATTTT CASTLVPAVSNQPQHF
TRBJ2-3 TRBD2 TRBV5-6 - TGTGCCAGCAGCTTCGGGAGCGGGAGTCCAGATACGCAGTATTTT CASSFGSGSPDTQYF
TRBJ2-1 TRBD2 TRBV15 - TGTGCCACCAGCGGTATGGGACTAGCGGGGGAGCAGTTCTTC CATSGMGLAGEQFF
TRBJ2-7 TRBD1 TRBV6-5 - TGTGCCAGCAGCGGACAGGGACATCGCTACGAGCAGTACTTC CASSGQGHRYEQYF
TRBJ2-7 - TRBV6-1 - TGTGCCAGCAACGGGGGCGTCTCCTACGAGCAGTACTTC CASNGGVSYEQYF
TRBJ1-2 - TRBV27 few TGTGCCAGCAGTTCAACTATCAGGGTTGATGGCTACACCTTC CASSSTIRVDGYTF
TRBJ2-7 - TRBV5-8 - TGTGCCAGCAGCTTATCGGCAGGCCTTGGCGAGCAGTACTTC CASSLSAGLGEQYF
TRBJ2-2 TRBD1 TRBV28 - TGTGCCAGCTCACCTCAGACAGGGATCGGGGAGCTGTTTTTT CASSPQTGIGELFF
TRBJ1-1 - TRBV10-1 once TGCGCCAGCAGTGATTCAGGGGTTGAAGCTTTCTTT CASSDSGVEAFF
TRBJ2-2 TRBD2 TRBV13 - TGTGCCAGCAGCTCCCGACTAGCGGCCTCCGGGGAGCTGTTTTTT CASSSRLAASGELFF
TRBJ1-1 - TRBV6-4 - TGTGCCAGCAGTTACGGGAGCTTTTCAGAAGCTTTCTTT CASSYGSFSEAFF
TRBJ1-2 - TRBV9 - TGTGCCAGCAGCGTAGGGACCCAGGGCGGGGTCGGCTACACCTTC CASSVGTQGGVGYTF
TRBJ2-1 TRBD1 TRBV10-3 - TGTGCCATCAGTGATCCCGGGACAGGGGGCTATGAGCAGTTCTTC CAISDPGTGGYEQFF
TRBJ2-3 - TRBV6-1 - TGTGCCAGCAGTGAAATTAAGTCCGGCACAGATACGCAGTATTTT CASSEIKSGTDTQYF
TRBJ1-1 TRBD1 TRBV6-5 - TGTGCCAGCAGTTACTCCCCGGGACAGGGACGGTCTGAAGCTTTCTTT CASSYSPGQGRSEAFF
TRBJ2-7 TRBD1 TRBV7-8 - TGTGCCAGCAGCACGACCGGGACAGGGGTTCACGAGCAGTACTTC CASSTTGTGVHEQYF
TRBJ1-1 - TRBV6-5 - TGTGCCAGCAGTCGTGGGGGGTTCACTGAAGCTTTCTTT CASSRGGFTEAFF
TRBJ2-5 - TRBV5-1 - TGCGCCAGCAGCGGGGAGACCCAGTACTTC CASSGETQYF
TRBJ2-7 - TRBV27 - TGTGCCAGCAGTCCCGGGACACTGGAAGACGAGCAGTACTTC CASSPGTLEDEQYF
TRBJ1-6 - TRBV5-8 - TGTGCCAGCAGCTTGACAGGGAGCTCCTATAATTCACCCCTCCACTTT CASSLTGSSYNSPLHF
TRBJ1-5 - TRBV7-2 medium-sized TGTGCCAGCAGAGGGATGCCTAGTCAGCCCCAGCATTTT CASRGMPSQPQHF
TRBJ2-1 - TRBV6-5 - TGTGCCAGCAGTTACCGTGGGACTCCAAGGAATGAGCAGTTCTTC CASSYRGTPRNEQFF
TRBJ2-3 - TRBV28 - TGTGCCAGCAGTTTACTAGACAGCAACACAGATACGCAGTATTTT CASSLLDSNTDTQYF
TRBJ1-1 - TRBV6-5 - TGTGCCAGCGGCGAAACTCGTAGGACTGAAGCTTTCTTT CASGETRRTEAFF
TRBJ1-3 - TRBV7-3 - TGTGCCAGCAGCTCCGTAGGGGGGAATGCTGGAAACACCATATATTTT CASSSVGGNAGNTIYF
TRBJ2-2 - TRBV5-4 - TGTGCCAGCGAAGGGGCGGGCCTGAACACCGGGGAGCTGTTTTTT CASEGAGLNTGELFF
TRBJ2-1 TRBD2 TRBV4-1 - TGCGCCAGCAGCCAAGAAAAAAGACTAGCGGCGGTCAATGAGCAGTTCTTC CASSQEKRLAAVNEQFF
TRBJ1-5 TRBD1 TRBV7-2 - TGTGCCAGCAGCTTAGCGGGACAGCACAATCAGCCCCAGCATTTT CASSLAGQHNQPQHF
TRBJ2-3 TRBD2 TRBV11-2 - TGTGCCAGCAGCTTGTACGTAGCGGGACCTCTGACAGATACGCAGTATTTT CASSLYVAGPLTDTQYF
TRBJ2-1 - TRBV28 - TGTGCCAGCAGCGCCACCGGCCGGCGGCACTCCTACAATGAGCAGTTCTTC CASSATGRRHSYNEQFF
TRBJ2-5 TRBD1 TRBV7-9 - TGTGCCAGCAGCACCGGACAGGGGGCGGGACAAGAGACCCAGTACTTC CASSTGQGAGQETQYF
TRBJ2-3 TRBD1 TRBV27 - TGTGCCAGCAAGAAAGACAGGGCACCAGATACGCAGTATTTT CASKKDRAPDTQYF
TRBJ2-7 - TRBV6-1 few TGTGCCGGGAGTATCGGACCGTCCTACGAGCAGTACTTC CAGSIGPSYEQYF
TRBJ2-7 TRBD1 TRBV28 - TGTGCCAGCGTTAGACAGGGCGATCACTACGAGCAGTACTTC CASVRQGDHYEQYF
TRBJ2-7 TRBD2 TRBV6-1 - TGTGCCAGCAGTAGACTAGCGCCCCACTCCTACGAGCAGTACTTC CASSRLAPHSYEQYF
TRBJ2-1 TRBD2 TRBV27 - TGTGCCAGCACCGACTCGGGGGGACTAGCGGGATTCTCTGGTGAGCAGTTCTTC CASTDSGGLAGFSGEQFF
TRBJ2-3 - TRBV10-3 once TGTGCCATCAAGGGGGATCCTATGGCAGATACGCAGTATTTT CAIKGDPMADTQYF
TRBJ1-5 - TRBV6-4 - TGTGCCAGCAGTCCCAGGGACAATCAGCCCCAGCATTTT CASSPRDNQPQHF
TRBJ2-1 TRBD2 TRBV19 - TGTGCCAGTAGTATACTAGCGGGGGGGCGCAATGAGCAGTTCTTC CASSILAGGRNEQFF